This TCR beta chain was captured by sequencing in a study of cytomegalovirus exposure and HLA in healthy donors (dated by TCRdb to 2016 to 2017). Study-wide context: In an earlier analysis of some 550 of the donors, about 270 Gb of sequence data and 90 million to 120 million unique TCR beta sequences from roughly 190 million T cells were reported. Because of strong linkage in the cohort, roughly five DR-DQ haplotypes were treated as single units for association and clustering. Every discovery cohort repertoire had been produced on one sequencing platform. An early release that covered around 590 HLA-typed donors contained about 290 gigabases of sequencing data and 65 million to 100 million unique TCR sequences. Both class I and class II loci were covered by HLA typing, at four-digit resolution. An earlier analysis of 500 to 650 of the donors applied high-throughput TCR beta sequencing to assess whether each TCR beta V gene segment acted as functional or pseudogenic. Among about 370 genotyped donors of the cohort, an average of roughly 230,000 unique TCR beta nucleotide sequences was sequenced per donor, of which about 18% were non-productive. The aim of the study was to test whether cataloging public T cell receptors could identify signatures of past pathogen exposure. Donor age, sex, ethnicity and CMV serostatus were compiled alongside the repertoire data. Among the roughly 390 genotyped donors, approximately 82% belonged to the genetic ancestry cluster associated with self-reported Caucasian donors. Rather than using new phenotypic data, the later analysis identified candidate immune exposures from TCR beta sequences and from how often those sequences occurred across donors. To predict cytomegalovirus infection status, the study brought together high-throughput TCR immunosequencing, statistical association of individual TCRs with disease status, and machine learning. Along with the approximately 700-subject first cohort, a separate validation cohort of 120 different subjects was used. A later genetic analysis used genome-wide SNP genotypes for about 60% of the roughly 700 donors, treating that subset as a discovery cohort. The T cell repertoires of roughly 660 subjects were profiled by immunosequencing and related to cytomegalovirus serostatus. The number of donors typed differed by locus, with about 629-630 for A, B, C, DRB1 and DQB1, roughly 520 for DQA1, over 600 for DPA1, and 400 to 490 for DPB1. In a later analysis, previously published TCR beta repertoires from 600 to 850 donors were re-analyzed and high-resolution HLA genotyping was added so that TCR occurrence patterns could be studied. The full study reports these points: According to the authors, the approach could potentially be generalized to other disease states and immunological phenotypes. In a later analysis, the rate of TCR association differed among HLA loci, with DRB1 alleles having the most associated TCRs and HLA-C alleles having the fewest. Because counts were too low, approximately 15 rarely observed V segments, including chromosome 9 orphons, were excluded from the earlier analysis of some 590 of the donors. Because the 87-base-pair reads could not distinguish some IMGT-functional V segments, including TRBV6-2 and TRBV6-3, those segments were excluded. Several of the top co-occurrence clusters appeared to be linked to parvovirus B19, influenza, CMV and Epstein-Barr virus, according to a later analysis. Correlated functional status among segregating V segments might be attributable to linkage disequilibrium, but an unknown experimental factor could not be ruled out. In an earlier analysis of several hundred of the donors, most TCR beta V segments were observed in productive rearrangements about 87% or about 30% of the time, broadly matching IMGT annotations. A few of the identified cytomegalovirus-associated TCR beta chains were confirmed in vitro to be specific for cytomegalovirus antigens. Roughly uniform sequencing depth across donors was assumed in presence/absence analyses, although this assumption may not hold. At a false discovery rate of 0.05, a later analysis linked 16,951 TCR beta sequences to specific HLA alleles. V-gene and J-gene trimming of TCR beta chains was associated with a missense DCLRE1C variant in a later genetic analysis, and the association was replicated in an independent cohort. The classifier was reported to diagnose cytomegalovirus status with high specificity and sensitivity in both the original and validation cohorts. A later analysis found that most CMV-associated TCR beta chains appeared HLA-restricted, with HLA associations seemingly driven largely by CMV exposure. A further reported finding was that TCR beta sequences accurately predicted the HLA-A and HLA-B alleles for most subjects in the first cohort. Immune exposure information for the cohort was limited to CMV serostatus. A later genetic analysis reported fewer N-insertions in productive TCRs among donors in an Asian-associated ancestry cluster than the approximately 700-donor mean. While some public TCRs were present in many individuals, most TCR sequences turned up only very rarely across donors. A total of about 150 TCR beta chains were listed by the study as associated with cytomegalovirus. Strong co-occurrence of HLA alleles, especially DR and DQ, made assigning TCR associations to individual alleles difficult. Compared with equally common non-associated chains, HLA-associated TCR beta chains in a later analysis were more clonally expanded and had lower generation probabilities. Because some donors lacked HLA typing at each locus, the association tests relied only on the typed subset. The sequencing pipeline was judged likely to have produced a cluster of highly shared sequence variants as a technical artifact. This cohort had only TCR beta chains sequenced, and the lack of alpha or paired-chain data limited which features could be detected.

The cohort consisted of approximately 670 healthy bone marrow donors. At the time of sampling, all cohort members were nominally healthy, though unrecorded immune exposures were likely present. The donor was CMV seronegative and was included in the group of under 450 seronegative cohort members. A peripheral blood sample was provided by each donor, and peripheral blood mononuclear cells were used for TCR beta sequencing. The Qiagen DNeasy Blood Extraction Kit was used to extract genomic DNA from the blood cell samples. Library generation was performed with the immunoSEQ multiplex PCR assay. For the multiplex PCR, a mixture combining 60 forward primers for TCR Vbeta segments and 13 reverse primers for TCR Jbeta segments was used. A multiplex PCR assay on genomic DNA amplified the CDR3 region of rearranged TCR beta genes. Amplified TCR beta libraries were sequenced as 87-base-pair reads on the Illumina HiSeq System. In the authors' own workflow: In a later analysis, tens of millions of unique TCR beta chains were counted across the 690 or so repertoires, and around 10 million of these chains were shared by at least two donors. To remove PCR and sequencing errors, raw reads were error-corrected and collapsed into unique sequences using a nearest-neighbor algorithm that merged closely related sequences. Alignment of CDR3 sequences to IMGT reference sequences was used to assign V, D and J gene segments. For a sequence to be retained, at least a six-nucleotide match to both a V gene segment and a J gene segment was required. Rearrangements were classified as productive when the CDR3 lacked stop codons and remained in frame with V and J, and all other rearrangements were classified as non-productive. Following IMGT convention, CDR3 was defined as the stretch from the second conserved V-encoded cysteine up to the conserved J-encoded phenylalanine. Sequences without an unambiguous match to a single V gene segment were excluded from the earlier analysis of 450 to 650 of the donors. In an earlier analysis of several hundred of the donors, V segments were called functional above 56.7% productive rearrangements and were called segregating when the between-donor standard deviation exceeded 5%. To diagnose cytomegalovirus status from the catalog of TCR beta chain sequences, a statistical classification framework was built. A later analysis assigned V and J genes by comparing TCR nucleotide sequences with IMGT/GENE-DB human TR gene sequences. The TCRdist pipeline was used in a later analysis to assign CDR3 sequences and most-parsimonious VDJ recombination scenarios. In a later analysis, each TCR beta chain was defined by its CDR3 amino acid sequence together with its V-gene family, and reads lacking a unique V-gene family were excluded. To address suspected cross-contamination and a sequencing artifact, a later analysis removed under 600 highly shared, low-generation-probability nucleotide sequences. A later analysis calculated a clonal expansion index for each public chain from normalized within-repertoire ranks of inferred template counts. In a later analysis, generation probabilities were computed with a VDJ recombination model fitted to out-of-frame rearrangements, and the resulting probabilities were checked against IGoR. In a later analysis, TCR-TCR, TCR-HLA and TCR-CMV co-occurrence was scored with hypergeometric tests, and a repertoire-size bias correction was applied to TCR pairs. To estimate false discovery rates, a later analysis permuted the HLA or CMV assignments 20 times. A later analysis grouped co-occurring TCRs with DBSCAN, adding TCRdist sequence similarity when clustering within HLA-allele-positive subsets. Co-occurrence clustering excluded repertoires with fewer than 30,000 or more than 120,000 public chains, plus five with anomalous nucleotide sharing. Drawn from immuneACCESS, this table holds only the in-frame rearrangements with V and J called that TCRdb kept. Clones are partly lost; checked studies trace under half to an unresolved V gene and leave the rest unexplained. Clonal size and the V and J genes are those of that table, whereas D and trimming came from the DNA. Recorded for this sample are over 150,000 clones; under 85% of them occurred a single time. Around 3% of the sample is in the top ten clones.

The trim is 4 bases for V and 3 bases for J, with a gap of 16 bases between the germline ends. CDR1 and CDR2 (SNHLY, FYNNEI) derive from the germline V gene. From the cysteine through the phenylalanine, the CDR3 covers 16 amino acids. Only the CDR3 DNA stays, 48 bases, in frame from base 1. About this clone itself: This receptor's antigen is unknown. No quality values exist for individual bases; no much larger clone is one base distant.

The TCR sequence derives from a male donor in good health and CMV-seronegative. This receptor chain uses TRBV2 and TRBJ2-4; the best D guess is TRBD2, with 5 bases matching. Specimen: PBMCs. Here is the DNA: TGTGCCAGCAGTGCTAGCATAGGGCAGATCAAAAACATTCAGTACTTC. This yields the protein CASSASIGQIKNIQYF.